A single sample is the source of the 17 T cell receptor beta chains below, sequenced in a study of cytomegalovirus exposure and HLA in healthy donors. The PCR contained 60 Vbeta and 13 Jbeta primers. Only in-frame clones appear in the TCRdb table, and some are missing; sequencing was by immunoSEQ multiplex PCR. The sample comprises 120,000 to 150,000 clones, roughly 10% of which are singletons, and approximately 2% rests with the top ten. Sample: PBMCs. The receptor set was obtained from a male donor in good health and CMV-seronegative.

This chain connects TRBV6-5 to TRBJ2-7; D is possibly TRBD1 (5 bases). CDR3 size: 14 residues. Between the trimmed V and J ends, which lost 5 bases and 0 bases, there was a span of 11 bases. Germline lookup yields CDR1 MNHEY and CDR2 SVGAGI. CDR3 loop: CASSVHRTSYEQYF. DNA for the CDR3: TGTGCCAGCAGTGTCCACAGGACCTCCTACGAGCAGTACTTC.

The table lists this clone with a few counts. V is TRBV7-2 and J is TRBJ1-1; 8 nucleotides align to TRBD1. Germline CDR1 is SGHTA and CDR2 is FQGNSA. The CDR3 runs 13 residues. The ends lost 3 bases at V and 4 bases at J; junction bases unmatched: 1. As DNA, the CDR3 is TGTGCCAGCAGCTTTACAGGGGGCACTGAAGCTTTCTTT. It is translated as CASSFTGGTEAFF.

The rearrangement uses TRBV2 and TRBJ1-6; 7 bases are a match to TRBD1. This CDR3 comprises 15 residues. Looked up from germline, CDR1 is SNHLY and CDR2 is FYNNEI. V shed 6 bases and J 3 bases; nucleotides not matched to a gene: 5. The CDR3 spells CASRSTGDYNSPLHF. DNA for the CDR3: TGTGCCAGCAGGTCAACAGGGGACTATAATTCACCCCTCCACTTT.

V and J are TRBV6-1 and TRBJ2-5; 9 bases agree with TRBD1. The length of the CDR3 is 14 residues. From germline, CDR1 is MNHNS and CDR2 SASEGT. V lost 3 bases, J lost 4 bases, and 3 bases stayed unmatched. The CDR3 is CASSDTGGSETQYF. CDR3 sequence (DNA): TGTGCCAGCAGTGATACAGGGGGCTCAGAGACCCAGTACTTC.

The gene calls are TRBV5-1 and TRBJ1-1; 10 bases map to TRBD1. V lost 4 bases and J lost 4; bases outside the gene matches: 10. The length of the CDR3 is 16 residues. CDR1 is SGHRS and CDR2 is YFSETQ in the germline V gene. The CDR3 reads CASSEDRGRLVTEAFF. The CDR3 region has the DNA TGCGCCAGCAGCGAAGACAGGGGGCGCTTGGTCACTGAAGCTTTCTTT.

This clone was seen a handful of times. V usage is TRBV7-2 and J usage is TRBJ1-2; 7 nucleotides align to TRBD1. The CDR3 has 15 residues. CDR1 SGHTA and CDR2 FQGNSA come from the germline V gene. The junction had 9 bases not matched to a gene; V was cut back by 0 bases and J by 8 bases. CDR3 loop: CASSLAPGGGGGYTF. The CDR3 nucleotides are TGTGCCAGCAGCTTAGCCCCAGGGGGTGGTGGGGGCTACACCTTC. The full variable domain, rest sourced from reference TRBV7-2 and TRBJ1-2, is GAGVSQSPSNKVTEKGKDVELRCDPISGHTALYWYRQSLGQGLEFLIYFQGNSAPDKSGLPSDRFSAERTGGSVSTLTIQRTQQEDSAVYLCASSLAPGGGGGYTFGSGTRLTVV.

This clone was detected only a few times. This chain joins TRBV11-3 and TRBJ2-3, with TRBD2 matching over 7 bases. CDR1 is SGHNT and CDR2 is YENEEA in the germline V gene. This CDR3 comprises 15 residues. The V segment lost 3 bases and the J segment 1 base; nucleotides outside the gene matches: 4. CDR3 protein: CASSFSGGGTDTQYF. Written as DNA, the CDR3 is TGTGCCAGCAGCTTTAGTGGGGGGGGCACAGATACGCAGTATTTT.

This clone was counted between two and nine times. The genes are TRBV19 and TRBJ2-6; TRBD1 matches at 9 bases. Germline CDR1 LNHDA, CDR2 SQIVND (reference sequence). CDR3 length: 18 residues. After removal of 8 bases from V and 3 bases from J, the junction contained 14 bases not matched to a gene. CDR3 sequence reads: CASCQRGQGQGGANVLTF. The CDR3 DNA is TGTGCCAGTTGCCAGCGGGGACAGGGCCAGGGTGGGGCCAACGTCCTGACTTTC.

J is TRBJ2-5 and V is TRBV9; 9 nucleotides agree with TRBD2. Looked up from germline, CDR1 is SGDLS and CDR2 is YYNGEE. The CDR3 is 16 amino acids. V gave up 1 base and J gave up 1 base; unmatched junction bases: 5. The CDR3 DNA follows: TGTGCCAGCAGCGTAAGGCGGGAGGGCCCCCAAGAGACCCAGTACTTC. Its translation: CASSVRREGPQETQYF.

This clone was observed a handful of times. This chain joins TRBV7-9 and TRBJ1-1; TRBD1 agrees at 8 bases. Germline CDR1 reads SEHNR; CDR2 reads FQNEAQ (reference sequence). V dropped 5 bases and J dropped 1; count of bases not matched to a gene: 6. The CDR3 has 15 residues. The CDR3: CASSPPGTGNTEAFF. The DNA of the CDR3 is TGTGCCAGCAGCCCCCCCGGGACAGGGAACACTGAAGCTTTCTTT.

On this clone itself: The germline gene is not matched at one end of the junction; a read error may be the cause. J is TRBJ2-1 and V is TRBV5-1; possibly TRBD1 or TRBD2 for D (6 bases each). The CDR3 is 15 amino acids. The V gene's germline CDR1 is SGHRS and CDR2 YFSETQ. In DNA form, the CDR3 reads TGCGCCAGCAGTTTGGGGGGCGGGAACCTGAATGAGCAGTTCTTC. Translated, it gives CASSLGGGNLNEQFF.

This clone was found a few times. The rearrangement links TRBV29-1 to TRBJ2-3, with TRBD2 matching 8 bases. The CDR3 sequence is 12 residues long. Germline V lookup: CDR1 SQVTM, CDR2 ANQGSEA. V was pared by 6 bases and J by 4 bases, with 3 bases of the junction left unmatched. The CDR3 bases are TGCAGCGTACGGGGGGGGCCAGATACGCAGTATTTT. Translating it yields CSVRGGPDTQYF.

The chain combines TRBV27 with TRBJ2-1, with TRBD2 matching over 13 bases. The CDR3 sequence is 16 residues long. The V and J ends lost 2 bases and 2 bases, in that order; junction bases with no gene match: 0. CDR1 is MNHEY and CDR2 is SMNVEV in the germline V gene (reference sequence). The CDR3 sequence is CASSLGLAGAYNEQFF. CDR3 DNA: TGTGCCAGCAGTTTAGGACTAGCGGGAGCCTACAATGAGCAGTTCTTC.

This clone was found a few times. The CDR3 loop is CASSMALQGPYEQYF. DNA for the CDR3: TGTGCCAGCAGTATGGCACTCCAGGGGCCCTACGAGCAGTACTTC. The J gene is TRBJ2-7, the V gene TRBV27; D possibly corresponds to TRBD1 (6 bases). Germline values: CDR1 MNHEY, CDR2 SMNVEV (reference sequence). V lost 5 bases and J lost 2, with 16 bases in between. This CDR3 spans 15 amino acids.

This clone was observed a few times. The chain joins TRBV5-1 to TRBJ2-3, with D possibly matching TRBD2 (5 bases). In germline, CDR1 is SGHRS, CDR2 YFSETQ. The germline V and J ends were trimmed by 1 base and 2 bases, with 8 bases remaining between them. The CDR3 contains 14 residues. DNA for the CDR3: TGCGCCAGCAGCTTGTCCGGGGTCACAGATACGCAGTATTTT. Encoded protein: CASSLSGVTDTQYF.

This chain's CDR3 is CASGLTGGTEAFF. The CDR3 region has the DNA TGTGCTAGTGGTCTAACAGGGGGAACTGAAGCTTTCTTT. This chain connects TRBV12-5 to TRBJ1-1, with TRBD1 matching over 8 bases. Trimming removed 5 bases from V and 5 bases from J; junction bases left unmatched: 4. CDR1 is LGHNT, CDR2 FRNRAP, per germline. The CDR3 totals 13 residues. Using reference TRBV12-5 and TRBJ1-1 for the parts outside the CDR3, the full variable domain is DARVTQTPRHKVTEMGQEVTMRCQPILGHNTVFWYRQTMMQGLELLAYFRNRAPLDDSGMPKDRFSAEMPDATLATLKIQPSEPRDSAVYFCASGLTGGTEAFFGQGTRLTVV.

The chain has TRBV10-3 and TRBJ2-3; TRBD1 matches 9 bases. J gave up 4 bases and V 10 bases, and 6 bases lay outside the gene matches. Germline assignment: CDR1 ENHRY and CDR2 SYGVKD. This CDR3 comprises 13 residues. The CDR3 DNA reads as TGTGCCAGCTGGGACAGGGCAGCAGATACGCAGTATTTT. Translation gives CASWDRAADTQYF.